This TCR beta chain originates from a study of T cells in Graves' hyperthyroidism and ophthalmopathy (dated 2019 in TCRdb). For the study in its entirety: Peripheral blood samples were taken at initial diagnosis, before any treatment was given. Whether ophthalmopathy could be predicted prospectively was tested in an independent validation cohort made up of approximately 19 hyperthyroidism patients plus 17 patients who later progressed to ophthalmopathy. In addition, the study compared T-cell repertoires in thyroid tissue and in blood from several Graves' hyperthyroidism patients. After blood sampling, hyperthyroidism patients were treated with methimazole at a starting dose of 30 mg daily, and ophthalmopathy patients were treated with high-dose intravenous methylprednisolone. TCR Vbeta CDR3 sequencing of 135 peripheral blood samples (around 45 ophthalmopathy, under 80 hyperthyroidism and roughly 17 progressor patients) is reported in the paper. For training and testing, the 100 or so patients in the discovery cohort were randomly divided in a 7:3 ratio. TCR V-J signatures able to tell the groups apart were searched for in a discovery cohort of approximately 95 patients, of whom fewer than 45 had Graves' ophthalmopathy and around 56 had stable Graves' hyperthyroidism.

General findings and caveats noted by the study authors: In cross-validation, a model built on a 13 V-J signature told ophthalmopathy apart from stable hyperthyroidism with 87.88% sensitivity and about 81% specificity, and in testing the same model reached 80%/75%. Sample size was not statistically predetermined, and blinding of investigators to group allocation was not performed. Most expanded thyroid clonotypes (frequency above 0.001) were also detected in blood, suggesting blood repertoires may reflect thyroid immune responses. During validation, the model predicted progression to ophthalmopathy a median of about 5.9 months ahead of onset, with approximately 70% sensitivity and 72.22% specificity.

Compared with germline, V lacks 6 bases and J lacks 0 bases; bases without a gene match: 4. The germline V gene supplies CDR1 MNHEY and CDR2 SVGEGT. From the cysteine up to the phenylalanine, the CDR3 has a length of 16 residues. Left in the record is the CDR3 DNA by itself, 48 bases read in frame from the first base. Amplification of TCR beta CDR3 regions was carried out from RNA transcripts. The first round of RT-PCR for the TCR CDR3 was performed with the HTBI primer set and the Qiagen OneStep RT-PCR kit. Libraries were constructed in a second round of multiplex PCR, after which size selection and purification were carried out. Paired-end sequencing of the libraries was performed with 100 bp reads on an Illumina HiSeq2000. The paper's processing steps were these. SOAPnuke was used to process the raw data, with reads discarded if the reads contained adapters or uncalled bases, had a mean Phred below 15, or lacked an exact constant-primer or identifier match. COPE v1.2.5 was used to merge high-quality paired reads, and clonotypes were defined as unique nucleotide sequences. MiTCR v1.1 was used to align the clonotypes against IMGT TRBV, TRBD and TRBJ reference segments. Only V-J combinations with frequency above 0.0001, covering approximately 99% of repertoires, were analysed. The TCS score was defined as the ratio of F50 (clonal expansion) to E x V (chaos), calculated using BLOSUM62-based TCRdist between CDR3 peptides within each V-J. Welch's t-statistics and random forest reduced roughly 530 V-J features to 10 to 15, which were used in a naive Bayes classifier (R e1071). The raw public data were reprocessed by TCRdb itself: fastp quality trimming at Q25, MiXCR clonotype calling, in-frame beta chains only. CDR3 protein sequences are deduplicated, and each keeps its most common genes and DNA. The V and J calls reflect TCRdb's pipeline rather than the authors' work. The sample yields more than 550,000 distinct CDR3 sequences; roughly 17% were counted once. The ten largest make up around 15% of the sample.

On this clonotype itself: Its antigen target is currently unknown. No much larger clone exists at a distance of one base, and base qualities are not known.

Graves' hyperthyroidism was defined as stable when no progression to ophthalmopathy occurred over 18 months of follow-up. Hyperthyroidism patients were aged 18 to 65 years and newly diagnosed, with disease duration of less than 2 months. Patients with uncontrolled infections, other autoimmune diseases, pregnancy or lactation were excluded. Diagnoses were based on clinical symptoms, serum thyroxine and TRAb, thyroid ultrasound and orbital computed tomography. PBMCs were isolated from 8 to 10 ml of fresh peripheral blood by Ficoll-Paque density gradient centrifugation. Total RNA was extracted with Trizol reagent, and quality was checked on an Agilent 2100 Bioanalyzer.

The chain employs TRBV6-2 or TRBV6-3 and TRBJ1-4, and TRBD1 aligns with 10 junction nucleotides. The receptor's source is a man aged 50 or older with Graves' hyperthyroidism. The sample taken for sequencing was blood. The nucleotide sequence is given as TGTGCCAGCAGGCGCGGACAGGGGGCAACTAATGAAAAACTGTTTTTT. Its protein reads: CASRRGQGATNEKLFF.